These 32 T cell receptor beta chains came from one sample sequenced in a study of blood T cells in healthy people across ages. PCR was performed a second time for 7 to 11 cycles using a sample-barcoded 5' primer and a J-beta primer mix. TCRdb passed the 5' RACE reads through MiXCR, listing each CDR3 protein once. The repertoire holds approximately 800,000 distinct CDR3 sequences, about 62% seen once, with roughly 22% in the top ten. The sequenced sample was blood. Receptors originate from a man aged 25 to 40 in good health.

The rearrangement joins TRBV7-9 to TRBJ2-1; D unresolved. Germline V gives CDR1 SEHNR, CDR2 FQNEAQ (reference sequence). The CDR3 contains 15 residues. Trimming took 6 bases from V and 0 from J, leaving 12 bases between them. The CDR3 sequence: CASSSVPSSYNEQFF. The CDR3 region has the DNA TGTGCCAGCAGTTCAGTCCCGAGCTCCTACAATGAGCAGTTCTTC.

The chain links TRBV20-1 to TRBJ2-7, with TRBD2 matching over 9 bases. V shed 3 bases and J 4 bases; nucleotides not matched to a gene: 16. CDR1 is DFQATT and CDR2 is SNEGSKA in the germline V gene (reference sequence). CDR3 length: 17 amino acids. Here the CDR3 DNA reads TGCAGTGCTAGTTCCGATCGGGCGGGAGGGCCGATTTACGAGCAGTACTTC. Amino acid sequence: CSASSDRAGGPIYEQYF.

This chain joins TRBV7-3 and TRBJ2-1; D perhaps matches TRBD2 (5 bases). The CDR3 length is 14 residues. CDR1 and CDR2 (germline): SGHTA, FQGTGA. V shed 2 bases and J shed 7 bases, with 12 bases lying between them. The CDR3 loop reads CASSLEGPRNEQFF. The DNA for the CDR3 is TGTGCCAGCAGCTTAGAGGGTCCTAGGAATGAGCAGTTCTTC. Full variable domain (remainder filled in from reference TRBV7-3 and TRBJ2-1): GAGVSQTPSNKVTEKGKYVELRCDPISGHTALYWYRQSLGQGPEFLIYFQGTGAADDSGLPNDRFFAVRPEGSVSTLKIQRTERGDSAVYLCASSLEGPRNEQFFGPGTRLTVL.

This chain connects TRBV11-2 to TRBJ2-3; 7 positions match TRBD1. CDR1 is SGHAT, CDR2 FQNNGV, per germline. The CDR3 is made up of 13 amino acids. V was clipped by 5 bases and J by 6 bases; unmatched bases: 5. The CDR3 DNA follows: TGTGCCAGCAGCAGGACAGGTGGGGATACGCAGTATTTT. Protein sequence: CASSRTGGDTQYF.

This CDR3 reads CASSHPRQGAGANVLTF. CDR3 nucleotide sequence: TGTGCCAGCTCACACCCTCGACAGGGGGCCGGGGCCAACGTCCTGACTTTC. The chain links TRBV18 to TRBJ2-6; TRBD1 matches at 10 bases. Looked up from germline, CDR1 is KGHSH and CDR2 is LQKENI. V dropped 4 bases and J dropped 4; count of bases not matched to a gene: 7. CDR3 length: 17 amino acids.

The CDR3 region has the DNA TGCAGTGACACGACATCGGGCACAGATACGCAGTATTTT. Amino acids: CSDTTSGTDTQYF. This chain links TRBV20-1 with TRBJ2-3; D gene uncertain. CDR3 length equals 13 residues. Trimming removed 7 bases from V and 1 base from J, with 12 bases in between. In germline, CDR1 is DFQATT, CDR2 SNEGSKA (reference sequence).

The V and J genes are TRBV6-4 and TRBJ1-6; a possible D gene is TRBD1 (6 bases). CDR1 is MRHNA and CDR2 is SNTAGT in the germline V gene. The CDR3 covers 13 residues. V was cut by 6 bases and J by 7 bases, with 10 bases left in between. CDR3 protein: CASSRDKNSPLHF. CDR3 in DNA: TGTGCCAGCAGCCGGGACAAGAATTCACCCCTCCACTTT.

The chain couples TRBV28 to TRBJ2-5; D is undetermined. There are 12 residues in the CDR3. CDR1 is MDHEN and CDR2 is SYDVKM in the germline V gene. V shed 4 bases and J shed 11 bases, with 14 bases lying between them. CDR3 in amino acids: CASSSAALRQYF. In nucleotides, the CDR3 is TGTGCCAGCAGTTCAGCCGCCCTACGGCAGTACTTC.

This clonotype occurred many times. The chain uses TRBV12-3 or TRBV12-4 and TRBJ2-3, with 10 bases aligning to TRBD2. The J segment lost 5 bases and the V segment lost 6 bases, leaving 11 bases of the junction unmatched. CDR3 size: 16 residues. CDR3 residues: CASSPLGTSEEDTQYF. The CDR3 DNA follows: TGTGCCAGCAGCCCCTTAGGGACTAGCGAGGAAGATACGCAGTATTTT.

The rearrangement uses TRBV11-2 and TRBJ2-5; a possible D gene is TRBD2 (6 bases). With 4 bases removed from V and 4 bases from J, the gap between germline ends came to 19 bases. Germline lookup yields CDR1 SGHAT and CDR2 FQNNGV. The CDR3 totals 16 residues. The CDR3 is CASSSLWGEGGETQYF. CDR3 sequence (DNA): TGTGCCAGCAGCTCGTTGTGGGGAGAGGGAGGAGAGACCCAGTACTTC. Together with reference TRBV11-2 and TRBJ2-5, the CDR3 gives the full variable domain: EAGVAQSPRYKIIEKRQSVAFWCNPISGHATLYWYQQILGQGPKLLIQFQNNGVVDDSQLPKDRFSAERLKGVDSTLKIQPAKLEDSAVYLCASSSLWGEGGETQYFGPGTRLLVL.

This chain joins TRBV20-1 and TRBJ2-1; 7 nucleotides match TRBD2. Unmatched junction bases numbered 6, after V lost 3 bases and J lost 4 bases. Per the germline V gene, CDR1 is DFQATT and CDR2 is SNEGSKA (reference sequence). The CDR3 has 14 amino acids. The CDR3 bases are TGCAGTGCTAGCAGCGGGACGGGGTACAATGAGCAGTTCTTC. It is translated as CSASSGTGYNEQFF.

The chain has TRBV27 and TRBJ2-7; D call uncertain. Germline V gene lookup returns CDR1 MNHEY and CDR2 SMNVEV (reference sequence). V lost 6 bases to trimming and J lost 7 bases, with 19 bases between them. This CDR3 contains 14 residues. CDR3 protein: CASSLMFGLREQYF. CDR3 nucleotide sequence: TGTGCCAGCAGCTTAATGTTTGGGTTGAGGGAGCAGTACTTC.

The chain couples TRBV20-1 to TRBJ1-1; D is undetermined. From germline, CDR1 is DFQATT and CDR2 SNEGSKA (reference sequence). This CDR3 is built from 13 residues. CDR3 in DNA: TGCAGCTTCGGACCTCATACCGGGTTGGAAGCTTTCTTT. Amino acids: CSFGPHTGLEAFF.

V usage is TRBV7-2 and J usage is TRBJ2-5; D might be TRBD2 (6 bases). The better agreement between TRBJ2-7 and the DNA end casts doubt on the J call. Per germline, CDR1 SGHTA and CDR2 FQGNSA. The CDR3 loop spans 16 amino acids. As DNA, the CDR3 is TGTGCCAGCAGCTCCCAGGCCGGGAGCCTCTCCTACGAGCAGTACTTC. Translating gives CASSSQAGSLSYEQYF.

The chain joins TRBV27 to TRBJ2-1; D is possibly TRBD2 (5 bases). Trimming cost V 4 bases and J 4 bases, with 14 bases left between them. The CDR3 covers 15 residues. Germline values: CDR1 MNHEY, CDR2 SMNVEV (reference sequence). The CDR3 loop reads CASSSPDSFYNEQFF. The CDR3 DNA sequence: TGTGCCAGCAGTTCCCCGGACTCCTTTTACAATGAGCAGTTCTTC.

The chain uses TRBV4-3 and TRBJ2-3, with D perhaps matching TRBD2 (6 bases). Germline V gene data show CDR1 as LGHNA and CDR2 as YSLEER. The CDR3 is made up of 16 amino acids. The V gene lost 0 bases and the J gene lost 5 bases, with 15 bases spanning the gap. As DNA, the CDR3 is TGCGCCAGCAGCCAAGAGGGCAGGGAGGCGATAGATACGCAGTATTTT. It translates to CASSQEGREAIDTQYF.

For the CDR3, the DNA is TGTGCCAGCAGGAGCAGGGAGGGGGAAAAACTGTTTTTT. The encoded protein is CASRSREGEKLFF. This chain joins TRBV12-3 or TRBV12-4 and TRBJ1-4; TRBD1 is a possible D gene (5 bases). The CDR3 consists of 13 residues. The V end was cut by 6 bases, the J end by 8 bases, with 13 bases between.

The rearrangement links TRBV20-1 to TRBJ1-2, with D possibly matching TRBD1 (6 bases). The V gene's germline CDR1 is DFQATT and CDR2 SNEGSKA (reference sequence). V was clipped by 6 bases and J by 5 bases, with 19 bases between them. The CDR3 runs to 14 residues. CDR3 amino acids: CSAINRAQRYGYTF. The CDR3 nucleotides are TGCAGTGCGATCAACAGGGCGCAACGATATGGCTACACCTTC.

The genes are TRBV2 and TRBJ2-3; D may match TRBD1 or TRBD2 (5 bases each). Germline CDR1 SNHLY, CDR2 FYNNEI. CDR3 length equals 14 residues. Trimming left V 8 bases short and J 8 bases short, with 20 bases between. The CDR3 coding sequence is TGTGCCAGCGGCGACGTGACAGTTGCGGGTACGCAGTATTTT. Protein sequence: CASGDVTVAGTQYF.

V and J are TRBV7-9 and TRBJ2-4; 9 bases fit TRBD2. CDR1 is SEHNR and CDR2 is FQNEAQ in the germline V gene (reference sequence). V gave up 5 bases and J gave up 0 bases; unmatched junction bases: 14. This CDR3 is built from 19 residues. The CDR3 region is CASSRTSATGVIAKNIQYF. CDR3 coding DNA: TGTGCCAGCAGCCGGACTAGCGCAACGGGAGTGATAGCCAAAAACATTCAGTACTTC.

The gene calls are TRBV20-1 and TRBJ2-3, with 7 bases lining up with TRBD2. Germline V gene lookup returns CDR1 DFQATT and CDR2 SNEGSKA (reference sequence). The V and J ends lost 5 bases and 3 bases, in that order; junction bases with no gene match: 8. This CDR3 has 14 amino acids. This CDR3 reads CSALGRAGTDTQYF. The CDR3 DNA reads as TGCAGTGCTCTAGGACGAGCGGGAACAGATACGCAGTATTTT.

This CDR3 is CASSDERDRANGQPQHF. The CDR3 DNA reads TGTGCCAGCAGTGATGAGAGGGACAGGGCGAATGGTCAGCCCCAGCATTTT. The genes are TRBV6-1 and TRBJ1-5; 9 bases are a match to TRBD1. The V gene's germline CDR1 is MNHNS and CDR2 SASEGT. V dropped 3 bases and J dropped 6; count of bases not matched to a gene: 12. This CDR3 contains 17 residues.

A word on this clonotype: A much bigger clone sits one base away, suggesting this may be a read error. The CDR3 bases are TGCAGTGCCCCTGGACAGGGCCAAGGGACCCAGTACTTC. This sequence encodes CSAPGQGQGTQYF. This sequence joins TRBV20-1 and TRBJ2-5, with 8 bases fitting TRBD1. The CDR3 has 13 amino acids. Germline CDR1 reads DFQATT; CDR2 reads SNEGSKA (reference sequence).

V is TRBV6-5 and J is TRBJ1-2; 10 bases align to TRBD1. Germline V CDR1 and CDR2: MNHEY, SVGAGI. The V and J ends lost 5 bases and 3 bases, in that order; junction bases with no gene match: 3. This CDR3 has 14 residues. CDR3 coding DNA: TGTGCCAGCAGTCGGGACAGGGGATACTATGGCTACACCTTC. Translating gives CASSRDRGYYGYTF.

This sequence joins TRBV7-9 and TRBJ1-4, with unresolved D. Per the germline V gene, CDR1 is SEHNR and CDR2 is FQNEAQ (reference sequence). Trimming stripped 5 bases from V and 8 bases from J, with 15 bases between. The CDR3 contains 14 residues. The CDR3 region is CASSQLGLREKLFF. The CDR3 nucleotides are TGTGCCAGCAGCCAACTAGGACTTCGAGAAAAACTGTTTTTT. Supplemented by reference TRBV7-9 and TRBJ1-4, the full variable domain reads DTGVSQNPRHKITKRGQNVTFRCDPISEHNRLYWYRQTLGQGPEFLTYFQNEAQLEKSRLLSDRFSAERPKGSFSTLEIQRTEQGDSAMYLCASSQLGLREKLFFGSGTQLSVL.

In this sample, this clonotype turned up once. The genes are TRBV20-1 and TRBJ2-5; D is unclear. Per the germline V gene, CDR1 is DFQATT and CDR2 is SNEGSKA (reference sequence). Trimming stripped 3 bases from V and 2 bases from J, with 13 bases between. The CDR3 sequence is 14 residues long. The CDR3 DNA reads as TGCAGTGCTAGTATCTCGGTAAAGCAAGAGACCCAGTACTTC. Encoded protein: CSASISVKQETQYF.

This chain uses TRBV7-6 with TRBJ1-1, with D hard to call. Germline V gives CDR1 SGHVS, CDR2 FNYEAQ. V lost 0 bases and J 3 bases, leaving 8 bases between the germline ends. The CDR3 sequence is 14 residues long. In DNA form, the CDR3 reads TGTGCCAGCAGCTTAGCGGGTTCGGACACTGAAGCTTTCTTT. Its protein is CASSLAGSDTEAFF. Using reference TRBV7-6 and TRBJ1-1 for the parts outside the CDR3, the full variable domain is GAGVSQSPRYKVTKRGQDVALRCDPISGHVSLYWYRQALGQGPEFLTYFNYEAQQDKSGLPNDRFSAERPEGSISTLTIQRTEQRDSAMYRCASSLAGSDTEAFFGQGTRLTVV.

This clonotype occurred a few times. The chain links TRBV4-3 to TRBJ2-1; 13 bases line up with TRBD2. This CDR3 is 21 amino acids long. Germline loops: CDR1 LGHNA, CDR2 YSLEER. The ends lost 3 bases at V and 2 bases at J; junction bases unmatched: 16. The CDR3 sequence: CASSHLWGGTSGIAAYNEQFF. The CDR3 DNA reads TGCGCCAGCAGCCACTTGTGGGGTGGGACTAGCGGGATTGCGGCCTACAATGAGCAGTTCTTC.

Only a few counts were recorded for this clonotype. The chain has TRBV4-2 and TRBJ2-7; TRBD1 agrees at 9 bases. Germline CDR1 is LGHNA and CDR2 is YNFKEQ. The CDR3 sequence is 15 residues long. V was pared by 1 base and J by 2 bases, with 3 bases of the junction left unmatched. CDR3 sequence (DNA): TGTGCCAGCAGCCAAGGGACAGGGGTCCCCTACGAGCAGTACTTC. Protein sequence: CASSQGTGVPYEQYF.

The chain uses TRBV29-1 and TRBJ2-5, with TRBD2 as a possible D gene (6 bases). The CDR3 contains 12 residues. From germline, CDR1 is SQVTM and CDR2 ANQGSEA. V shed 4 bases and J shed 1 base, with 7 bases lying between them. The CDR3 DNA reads TGCAGCGTTGGGGACTTCCAAGAGACCCAGTACTTC. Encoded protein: CSVGDFQETQYF. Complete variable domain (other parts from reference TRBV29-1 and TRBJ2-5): SAVISQKPSRDICQRGTSLTIQCQVDSQVTMMFWYRQQPGQSLTLIATANQGSEATYESGFVIDKFPISRPNLTFSTLTVSNMSPEDSSIYLCSVGDFQETQYFGPGTRLLVL.

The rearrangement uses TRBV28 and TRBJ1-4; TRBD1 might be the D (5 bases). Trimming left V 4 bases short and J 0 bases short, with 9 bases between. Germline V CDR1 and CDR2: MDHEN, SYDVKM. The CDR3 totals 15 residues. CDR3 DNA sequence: TGTGCCAGCAGTTCGCTGGGGGCAACTAATGAAAAACTGTTTTTT. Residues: CASSSLGATNEKLFF.

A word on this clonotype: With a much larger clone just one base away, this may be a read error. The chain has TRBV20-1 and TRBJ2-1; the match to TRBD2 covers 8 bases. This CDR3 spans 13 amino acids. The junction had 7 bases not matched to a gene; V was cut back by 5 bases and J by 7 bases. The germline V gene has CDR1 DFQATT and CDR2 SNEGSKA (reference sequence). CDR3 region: CSAEGSGSNEQFF. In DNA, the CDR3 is TGCAGTGCTGAGGGGAGCGGGAGTAATGAGCAGTTCTTC.